The T cell receptor (beta chain) described here comes from a study of T-cell memory formation after mild COVID-19. Study observations and caveats: A second wave expanding day 15 to 37 was CD4+-biased; contracting clones were balanced.

From the 5' RACE reads, TCRdb called clonotypes with MiXCR, one entry per CDR3 protein. In the table there are about 540,000 distinct CDR3 sequences, about a fifth of which are singletons. V dropped 3 bases and J dropped 4 bases, with 12 bases sitting between them. Germline values: CDR1 LGHDT, CDR2 YNNKEL (reference sequence). CDR3 size: 15 residues. This clonotype was seen only a few times. Its antigen is undetermined. The sequence derives from an adult woman who had mild COVID-19 (a few samples of this study predate the infection). Cell type and time point are not known. The material sequenced was PBMCs or a T cell subset sorted from them (not recorded which). V gene TRBV3-1 combines with J gene TRBJ2-2, with D tentatively TRBD2 (5 bases). The DNA for the CDR3 is TGTGCCAGCAGCCATAGCGTCGCGAGCACCGGGGAGCTGTTTTTT. As protein: CASSHSVASTGELFF. Variable domain in full (rest from reference TRBV3-1 and TRBJ2-2): DTAVSQTPKYLVTQMGNDKSIKCEQNLGHDTMYWYKQDSKKFLKIMFSYNNKELIINETVPNRFSPKSPDKAHLNLHINSLELGDSAVYFCASSHSVASTGELFFGEGSRLTVL.